This T cell receptor beta chain was identified during a study of regulatory T cells in long-lasting Graves disease. Whole-study results and caveats: TRBV28, TRBJ1-2 and TRBJ2-5 emerged as the favored segments in persistent disease.

Note on this clonotype: The antigen is unknown.

Sample time point: persistent/refractory GD, antithyroid drugs over 5 years with positive TRAb. Researchers made the TCR library from RNA that was extracted from PBMCs. V shed 6 bases, J shed 5 bases, and the junction held 10 bases outside the gene matches. The CDR3 sequence is 16 residues long. Building the TCR beta libraries relied on iRepertoire HTBI primers, and CDR3 regions underwent Arm-PCR. TCRdb passed the multiplex PCR reads through MiXCR, listing each CDR3 protein once. Among over 650,000 distinct CDR3 sequences listed, around 30% were seen once. The source of this sequence is a female donor with Graves disease. Sequences were derived from peripheral blood mononuclear cells (PBMCs), sampled when the disease was refractory, from a patient treated with antithyroid drugs. The chain couples TRBV12-3 or TRBV12-4 to TRBJ1-1, with 12 bases fitting TRBD1. The CDR3 bases are TGTGCCAGCAGGTCCGGGACAGGGGGCGCCGGGACTGAAGCTTTCTTT. Its protein is CASRSGTGGAGTEAFF.